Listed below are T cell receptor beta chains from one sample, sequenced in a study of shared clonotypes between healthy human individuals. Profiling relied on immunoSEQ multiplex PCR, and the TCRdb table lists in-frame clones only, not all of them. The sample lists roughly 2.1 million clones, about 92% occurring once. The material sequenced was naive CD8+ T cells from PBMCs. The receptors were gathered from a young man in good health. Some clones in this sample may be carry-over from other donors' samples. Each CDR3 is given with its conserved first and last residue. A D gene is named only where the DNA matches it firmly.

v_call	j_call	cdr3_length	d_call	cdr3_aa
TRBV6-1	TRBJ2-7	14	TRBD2	CASSVGLAGDEQYF
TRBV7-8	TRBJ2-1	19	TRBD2	CASSLAPGLAGGPRNEQFF
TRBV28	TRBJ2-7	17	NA	CASGTSYSGDSSYEQYF
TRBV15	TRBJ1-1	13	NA	CATSTAGNTEAFF
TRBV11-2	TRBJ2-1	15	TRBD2	CASSLFSGIYNEQFF
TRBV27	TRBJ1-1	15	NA	CASSLTDSALTEAFF
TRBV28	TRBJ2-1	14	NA	CASSYGSSYNEQFF
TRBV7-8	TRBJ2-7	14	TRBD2	CASSIGLGTYEQYF
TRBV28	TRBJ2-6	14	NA	CASSPPSSGQALTF
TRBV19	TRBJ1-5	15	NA	CASTERQEGNQPQHF
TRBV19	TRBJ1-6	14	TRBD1	CASTYRGPNSPLHF
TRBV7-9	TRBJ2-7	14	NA	CASSPKGATYEQYF
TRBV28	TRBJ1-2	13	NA	CASRPTGNYGYTF
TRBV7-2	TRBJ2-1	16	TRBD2	CASSTLLAVSYNEQFF
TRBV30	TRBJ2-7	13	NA	CAWSVGSGYEQYF
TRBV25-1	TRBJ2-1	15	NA	CASSEWREPRNEQFF
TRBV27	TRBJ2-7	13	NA	CASSHGASYEQYF
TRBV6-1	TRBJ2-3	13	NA	CASSETQRDTQYF
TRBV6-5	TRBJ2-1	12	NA	CASSPDAAEQFF
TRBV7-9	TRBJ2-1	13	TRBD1	CANDRVGYNEQFF
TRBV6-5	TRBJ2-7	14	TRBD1	CASSPAGTAYEQYF
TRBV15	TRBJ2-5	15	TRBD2	CATSRGGGEQETQYF